These 2 T cell receptor beta chains share one sample of origin, sequenced in a study of cytomegalovirus exposure and HLA in healthy donors. PCR primers comprised 60 Vbeta and 13 Jbeta primers. Generated by immunoSEQ multiplex PCR, the TCRdb table keeps only in-frame clones and is missing some. The sample contains over 200,000 clones, 85% of which appear only once. The material sequenced was PBMCs. Receptors were obtained from a human donor in good health.

V gene TRBV7-3 combines with J gene TRBJ2-7; 11 bases line up with TRBD2. CDR1 SGHTA and CDR2 FQGTGA come from the germline V gene. There are 14 residues in the CDR3. Trimming took 4 bases from V and 5 from J; bases not matched to a gene: 4. DNA for the CDR3: TGTGCCAGCAGCTCGGGACTAGCGGAGAACGAGCAGTACTTC. Translated, it gives CASSSGLAENEQYF.

The gene calls are TRBV28 and TRBJ2-7; TRBD1 matches 8 bases. J gave up 5 bases and V 4 bases, and 13 bases lay outside the gene matches. The germline V gene has CDR1 MDHEN and CDR2 SYDVKM. The CDR3 extends over 16 amino acids. DNA for the CDR3: TGTGCCAGCAGTTCAGGGGGCGGGCGGCTAGACCACGAGCAGTACTTC. Translation: CASSSGGGRLDHEQYF.